The clone carrying this T cell receptor (beta chain) was found many times. Germline V gene data show CDR1 as SNHLY and CDR2 as FYNNEI. CDR3 length equals 13 residues. Deletions cut 6 bases from V and 6 bases from J, with 12 bases between. This record comes from a study of patients with pleural tuberculosis. TCRdb independently ran MiXCR on the reads; one entry per CDR3 protein. The data contain under 55,000 distinct CDR3 sequences, approximately 7.5% of them seen just once; the ten biggest clones take up around 15%. This TCR came from a human donor with pleural tuberculosis. J is TRBJ2-1 and V is TRBV2; D not certain. The CDR3 DNA follows: TGTGCCAGCAGAGGCATGGGTACCAATGAGCAGTTCTTC. Translated, it gives CASRGMGTNEQFF. The variable domain in full, completed from reference TRBV2 and TRBJ2-1, reads EPEVTQTPSHQVTQMGQEVILRCVPISNHLYFYWYRQILGQKVEFLVSFYNNEISEKSEIFDDQFSVERPDGSNFTLKIRSTKLEDSAMYFCASRGMGTNEQFFGPGTRLTVL.